This T cell receptor beta chain stems from a study of blood T cell repertoires in COVID-19. At the level of the study: Collection of acute and convalescent COVID-19 samples took place in the United States, Italy and Spain. T cells, B-cell-depleted T cells, or PBMCs provided the cDNA or gDNA that served as material.

Participants' reported clinical history set cohort assignment. Original methodology: Scientists estimated how many nucleated cells there were by amplifying reference gene primers. Using immunoSEQ multiplex PCR, the repertoire was profiled, and TCRdb retains in-frame clones only, with some absent. V and J calls plus clone size are reproduced from that table; the DNA served to infer D and trimming. The repertoire has 200,000 to 250,000 clones, 70% to 90% of them found once; the top ten carry about 4.6%. This CDR3 comprises 11 residues. Germline values: CDR1 DFQATT, CDR2 SNEGSKA (reference sequence). V lost 4 bases to trimming and J lost 7 bases; unmatched junction nucleotides: 3.

The rearrangement joins TRBV20-1 to TRBJ1-2, with 7 nucleotides matching TRBD1. The source material was PBMCs or T cells enriched from blood (not recorded which). This sequence originates from a woman aged 25-40 years who had been exposed to COVID-19. This chain's CDR3 is CSANHRGGYTF. The CDR3 DNA follows: TGCAGTGCTAATCACAGGGGTGGCTACACCTTC.